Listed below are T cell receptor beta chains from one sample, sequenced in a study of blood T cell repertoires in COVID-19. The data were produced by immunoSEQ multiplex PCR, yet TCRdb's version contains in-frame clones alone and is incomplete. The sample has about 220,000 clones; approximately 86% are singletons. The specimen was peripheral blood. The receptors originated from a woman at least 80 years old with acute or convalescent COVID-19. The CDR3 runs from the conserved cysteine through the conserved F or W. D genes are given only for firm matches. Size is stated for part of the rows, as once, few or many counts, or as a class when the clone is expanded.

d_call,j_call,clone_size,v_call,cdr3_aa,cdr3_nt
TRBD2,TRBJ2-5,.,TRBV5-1,CASSLESGGEETQYF,TGCGCCAGCAGCTTGGAGAGCGGGGGGGAAGAGACCCAGTACTTC
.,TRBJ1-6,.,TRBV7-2,CASSLRAPGNSPLHF,TGTGCCAGCAGCTTACGAGCACCCGGGAATTCACCCCTCCACTTT
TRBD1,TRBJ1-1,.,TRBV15,CATELGGTGGMNTEAFF,TGTGCCACCGAACTAGGGGGGACAGGGGGGATGAACACTGAAGCTTTCTTT
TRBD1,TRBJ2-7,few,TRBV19,CASSIARDRREQYF,TGTGCCAGTAGTATAGCCCGGGACAGGCGGGAGCAGTACTTC
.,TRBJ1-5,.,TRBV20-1,CSASKQDSNQPQHF,TGCAGTGCTAGTAAACAGGATAGCAATCAGCCCCAGCATTTT
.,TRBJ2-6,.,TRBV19,CASSIPNSGANVLTF,TGTGCCAGTAGTATACCCAACTCTGGGGCCAACGTCCTGACTTTC
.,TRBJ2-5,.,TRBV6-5,CASSYGQTRAQETQYF,TGTGCCAGCAGTTACGGCCAGACTAGGGCCCAGGAGACCCAGTACTTC
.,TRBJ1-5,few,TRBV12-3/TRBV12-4,CASSLARGQPQHF,TGTGCCAGCAGTTTAGCGCGGGGCCAGCCCCAGCATTTT
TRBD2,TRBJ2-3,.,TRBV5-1,CASSLAKRGDTDTQYF,TGCGCCAGCAGCTTGGCCAAGCGGGGGGACACAGATACGCAGTATTTT
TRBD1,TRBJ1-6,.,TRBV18,CASSRTGVLGSPLHF,TGTGCCAGCTCGAGGACAGGGGTGTTGGGTTCACCCCTCCACTTT
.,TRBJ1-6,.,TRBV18,CASSPGSQDGSPLHF,TGTGCCAGCTCACCAGGTTCGCAGGATGGCTCACCCCTCCACTTT
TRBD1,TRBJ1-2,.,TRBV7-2,CASNPQGEGYGYTF,TGTGCCAGCAATCCACAGGGGGAGGGCTATGGCTACACCTTC